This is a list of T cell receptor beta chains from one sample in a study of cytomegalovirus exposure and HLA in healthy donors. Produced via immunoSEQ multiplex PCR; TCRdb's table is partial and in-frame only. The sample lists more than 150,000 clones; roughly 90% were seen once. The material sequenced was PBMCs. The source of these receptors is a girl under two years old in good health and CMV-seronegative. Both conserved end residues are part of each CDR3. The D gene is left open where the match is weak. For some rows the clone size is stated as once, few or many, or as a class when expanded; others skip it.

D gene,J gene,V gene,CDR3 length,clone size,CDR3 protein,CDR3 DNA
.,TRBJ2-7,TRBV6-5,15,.,CASSYAGHRFSYEYF,TGTGCCAGCAGTTACGCCGGACATCGGTTCTCCTATGAGTACTTC
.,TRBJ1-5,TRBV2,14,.,CASSKPGVGQPQHF,TGTGCCAGCAGCAAACCAGGGGTTGGGCAGCCCCAGCATTTT
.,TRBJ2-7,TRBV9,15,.,CASSVEASAAYEQYF,TGTGCCAGCAGCGTAGAGGCTAGCGCCGCCTACGAGCAGTACTTC
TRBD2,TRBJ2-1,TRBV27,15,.,CASSLRLAPYNEQFF,TGTGCCAGCAGTCTTAGACTAGCACCCTACAATGAGCAGTTCTTC
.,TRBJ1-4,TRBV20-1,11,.,CSAPVFEKLFF,TGCAGTGCTCCAGTTTTTGAAAAACTGTTTTTT
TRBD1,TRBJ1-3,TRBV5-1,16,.,CASSLGTGSSGNTIYF,TGCGCCAGCAGCTTGGGGACAGGGAGCTCTGGAAACACCATATATTTT
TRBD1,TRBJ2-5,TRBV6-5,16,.,CASSYWAGQGKETQYF,TGTGCCAGCAGTTACTGGGCGGGACAGGGGAAGGAGACCCAGTACTTC
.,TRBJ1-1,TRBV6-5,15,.,CASSYSAGLNTEAFF,TGTGCCAGCAGTTACTCGGCAGGGCTGAACACTGAAGCTTTCTTT
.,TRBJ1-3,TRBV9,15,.,CASSVSPGAGNTIYF,TGTGCCAGCAGCGTATCCCCGGGGGCTGGAAACACCATATATTTT
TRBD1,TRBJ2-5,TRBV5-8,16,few,CASCLGDSGSSETQYF,TGTGCCAGCTGCCTAGGGGACAGCGGTTCGTCTGAGACCCAGTACTTC
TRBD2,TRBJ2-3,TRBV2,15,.,CASSDPGGRTDTQYF,TGTGCCAGCAGTGACCCGGGGGGGCGGACAGATACGCAGTATTTT
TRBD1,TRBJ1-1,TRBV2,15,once,CASSEASQGGTEAFF,TGTGCCAGCAGTGAAGCCAGTCAGGGGGGCACTGAAGCTTTCTTT
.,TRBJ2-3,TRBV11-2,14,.,CASSLDRGADTQYF,TGTGCCAGCAGCTTAGACAGGGGTGCAGATACGCAGTATTTT
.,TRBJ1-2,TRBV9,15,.,CASSVDSRANYGYTF,TGTGCCAGCAGCGTAGACTCCCGAGCTAACTATGGCTACACCTTC
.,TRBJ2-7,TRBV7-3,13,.,CASSLTSQGYQYF,TGTGCCAGCAGCTTAACGTCCCAGGGGTACCAGTACTTC
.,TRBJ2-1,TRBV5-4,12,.,CASIGGSGEQFF,TGTGCCAGCATTGGCGGGTCGGGTGAGCAGTTCTTC
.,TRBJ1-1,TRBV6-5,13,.,CASGFQENTEAFF,TGTGCCAGCGGTTTCCAGGAGAACACTGAAGCTTTCTTT
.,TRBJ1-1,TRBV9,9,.,CASSPEAFF,TGTGCCAGCAGCCCAGAAGCTTTCTTT
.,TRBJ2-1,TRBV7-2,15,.,CASSRDLPTYNEQFF,TGTGCCAGCAGCCGAGATCTGCCGACCTACAATGAGCAGTTCTTC
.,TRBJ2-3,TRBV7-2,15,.,CASSLAFSYADTQYF,TGTGCCAGCAGCTTAGCGTTCAGTTACGCAGATACGCAGTATTTT
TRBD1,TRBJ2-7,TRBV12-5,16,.,CASGLGPGTGAYEQYF,TGTGCTAGTGGTTTGGGCCCCGGGACAGGGGCCTACGAGCAGTACTTC
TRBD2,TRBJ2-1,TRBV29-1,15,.,CSVGISGSTYNEQFF,TGCAGCGTTGGGATTAGCGGGAGTACCTACAATGAGCAGTTCTTC
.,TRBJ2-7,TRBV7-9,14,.,CASSLEAGPYEQYF,TGTGCCAGCAGCTTAGAGGCAGGCCCCTACGAGCAGTACTTC
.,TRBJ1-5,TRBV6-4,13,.,CASSFGGGQPQHF,TGTGCCAGCAGTTTTGGGGGCGGTCAGCCCCAGCATTTT
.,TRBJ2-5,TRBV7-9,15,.,CASSLVTGWGETQYF,TGTGCCAGCAGCTTAGTCACAGGTTGGGGTGAGACCCAGTACTTC
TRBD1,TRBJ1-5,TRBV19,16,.,CASSTGTGGTNQPQHF,TGTGCCAGTAGTACGGGGACAGGGGGTACTAATCAGCCCCAGCATTTT
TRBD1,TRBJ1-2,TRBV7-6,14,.,CASSSGQGVGGYTF,TGTGCCAGCAGCTCGGGACAGGGAGTAGGTGGCTACACCTTC
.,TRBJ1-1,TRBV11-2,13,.,CASSFDRDTEAFF,TGTGCCAGCAGCTTCGACCGGGACACTGAAGCTTTCTTT
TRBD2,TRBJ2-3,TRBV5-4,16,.,CASSAWTSGSADTQYF,TGTGCCAGCAGCGCCTGGACTAGCGGGAGCGCAGATACGCAGTATTTT
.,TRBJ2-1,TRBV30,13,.,CARRSFGAGEQFF,TGTGCCCGACGGTCCTTCGGAGCTGGGGAGCAGTTCTTC
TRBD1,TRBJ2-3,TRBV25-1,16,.,CASSESDRDSTDTQYF,TGTGCCAGCAGTGAATCGGACAGGGATAGCACAGATACGCAGTATTTT
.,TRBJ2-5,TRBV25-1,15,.,CASISGVGGDETQYF,TGTGCCAGCATAAGTGGGGTTGGAGGGGACGAGACCCAGTACTTC
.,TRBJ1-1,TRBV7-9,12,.,CASSLNGMEAFF,TGTGCCAGCAGCTTAAACGGTATGGAAGCTTTCTTT
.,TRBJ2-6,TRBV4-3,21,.,CASSQLNGGRIQPSGANVLTF,TGCGCCAGCAGCCAATTAAACGGGGGAAGGATTCAGCCTTCTGGGGCCAACGTCCTGACTTTC
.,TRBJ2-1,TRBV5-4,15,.,CASSLGGDTYNEQFF,TGTGCCAGCAGCCTAGGAGGGGATACCTACAATGAGCAGTTCTTC
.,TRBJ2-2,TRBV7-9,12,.,CSSIQGSGELFF,TGTTCCAGCATTCAGGGGTCCGGGGAGCTGTTTTTT
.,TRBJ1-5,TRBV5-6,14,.,CASSQGRTNQPQHF,TGTGCCAGCAGTCAGGGGCGTACTAATCAGCCCCAGCATTTT
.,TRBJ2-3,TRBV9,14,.,CASSVAGHTDTQYF,TGTGCCAGCAGCGTAGCGGGACACACAGATACGCAGTATTTT
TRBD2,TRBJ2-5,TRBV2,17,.,CASTTSGGAAGGETQYF,TGTGCCAGCACTACCAGCGGGGGGGCCGCAGGGGGAGAGACCCAGTACTTC
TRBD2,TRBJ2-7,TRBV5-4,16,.,CASSARTSVPLDEQYF,TGTGCCAGCAGCGCACGAACTAGCGTTCCCCTGGACGAGCAGTACTTC
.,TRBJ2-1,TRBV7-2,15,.,CASSQKGVPYNEQFF,TGTGCCAGCAGCCAAAAGGGGGTTCCCTACAATGAGCAATTCTTC